This T cell receptor beta chain was retrieved from a study of CD8+CD57+ T cells in acquired aplastic anemia. About the research overall: DNA per sorted CD4+ or CD8+ sample ranged roughly 0.17 to 27.4 ug, averaging 3.2 ug. General observations from the study: With respect to CD8+ Simpson's diversity, patients and controls did not differ significantly. Patients and controls had in common twenty-nine CD8+ CDR3 sequences.

Note on this clonotype: What it binds is unknown.

Trimming pared 4 bases from V and 6 bases from J, leaving 9 bases between. CDR1 and CDR2 from the germline V gene are KGHDR and SFDVKD. The CDR3 spans 13 residues. For CDR3 and TCR beta VDJ profiling, genomic DNA was the template used. From the reads, TCRdb called clonotypes with MiXCR, one entry per CDR3 protein. The sample consists of 150,000 to 200,000 distinct CDR3 sequences, 35% to 55% of them appearing once. This sequence originates from a human donor in good health. The sample comprised sorted CD4+, CD8+, or CD8+CD57+ T cells (not recorded which) from PBMCs. J is TRBJ2-1 and V is TRBV24-1, with D hard to call. The DNA of the CDR3 is TGTGCCACCAGTGACAACACGGGCAATGAGCAGTTCTTC. Its translation: CATSDNTGNEQFF.